This T cell receptor beta chain originates from a study of cytomegalovirus exposure and HLA in healthy donors. Study as a whole: Genotyping of hundreds of donors showed that about 84% belonged to the Caucasian-associated ancestry cluster. General study findings and limits: In a later analysis, TCR beta V- and J-gene trimming was associated with a missense DCLRE1C variant. Cytomegalovirus-associated TCR beta chains were listed, numbering more than 150. Researchers had no immune exposure information except CMV serostatus available.

For this clone: The antigen remains undetermined.

PCR involved 60 Vbeta and 13 Jbeta primers. Profiled with immunoSEQ multiplex PCR; TCRdb holds only in-frame clones, not every one. The table records about 130,000 clones, about 66% of them present only once. CDR1 and CDR2 from the germline V gene are SGHDT and YYEEEE. V was cut by 0 bases and J by 1 base, with 10 bases left in between. This CDR3 has 15 amino acids. Sequences were obtained from PBMCs. The sequence was obtained from a man aged 25-45 years in good health and CMV-seropositive. The chain combines TRBV5-6 with TRBJ1-1, with D unclear. CDR3 amino acids: CASSLDIRWNTEAFF. The CDR3 coding sequence is TGTGCCAGCAGCTTGGATATCAGGTGGAACACTGAAGCTTTCTTT.